The rows below give T cell receptor beta chains drawn from one sample of a study of neurological immune-mediated disorders. MiXCR, applied by TCRdb to the 5' RACE reads, yields one record per CDR3 protein. The sample has 65,000 to 90,000 distinct CDR3 sequences, 2.5% to 4% seen once. Sequencing input: PBMCs. These receptors all stem from a woman aged 45-60 years with multiple sclerosis. Both conserved end residues are part of each CDR3. The D gene is left open where the match is weak. Rows may omit the clone size; those that give it use once, few, many or a size class.

J: TRBJ2-5; V: TRBV12-3/TRBV12-4; D: TRBD1; size: many; DNA: TGTGCCAGCAGTCCGCACCCGGGACAGGGGGTAGAGACCCAGTACTTC; CDR3: CASSPHPGQGVETQYF
J: TRBJ2-4; V: TRBV7-7; D: TRBD2; size: many; DNA: TGTGCTAGCAGCACTAGAGGTCTAGCGGGGGCTAAAGCCAAAAACATTCAGTACTTC; CDR3: CASSTRGLAGAKAKNIQYF
J: TRBJ1-4; V: TRBV7-2; D: NA; size: many; DNA: TGTGCCAGCAGCGCAGCCGGCCAAGCGGAGGAAAAACTGTTTTTT; CDR3: CASSAAGQAEEKLFF
J: TRBJ1-4; V: TRBV20-1; D: NA; size: many; DNA: TGCAGTGCTGGGGGCAGAGGGAGTAATGAAAAACTGTTTTTT; CDR3: CSAGGRGSNEKLFF
J: TRBJ2-5; V: TRBV20-1; D: TRBD2; size: many; DNA: TGCAGTGCTACAGGGACTAGCGGTACCCAAGAGACCCAGTACTTC; CDR3: CSATGTSGTQETQYF
J: TRBJ1-4; V: TRBV5-1; D: NA; size: many; DNA: TGCGCCAGCAGACGAAATTTGGCTAATGAAAAACTGTTTTTT; CDR3: CASRRNLANEKLFF
J: TRBJ2-3; V: TRBV20-1; D: TRBD2; size: many; DNA: TGCAGTGCTGAGACCGTTAGCGGGGGGTCTAGCACAGATACGCAGTATTTT; CDR3: CSAETVSGGSSTDTQYF
J: TRBJ1-3; V: TRBV20-1; D: TRBD1; size: many; DNA: TGCAGTGCTAGAGTGGTCCCGATAGCGGGACAGGGGGATCTTGCGGGAAACACCATATATTTT; CDR3: CSARVVPIAGQGDLAGNTIYF
J: TRBJ2-1; V: TRBV7-2; D: NA; size: many; DNA: TGTGCCAGCAGCTCCACGCCCTCCTATTACAATGAGCAGTTCTTC; CDR3: CASSSTPSYYNEQFF
J: TRBJ1-5; V: TRBV6-2/TRBV6-3; D: TRBD1; size: many; DNA: TGTGCCAGCAGCTCCCGGGACAGGGGGTATCAGCCCCAGCATTTT; CDR3: CASSSRDRGYQPQHF
J: TRBJ2-1; V: TRBV7-9; D: TRBD2; size: many; DNA: TGTGCCAGCAGCTTAGCTGCGGGGGGTTACAATGAGCAGTTCTTC; CDR3: CASSLAAGGYNEQFF
J: TRBJ2-1; V: TRBV4-2; D: TRBD2; size: many; DNA: TGTGCCAGCAGCCAACGGGCGGGAGGATACAATGAGCAGTTCTTC; CDR3: CASSQRAGGYNEQFF
J: TRBJ2-5; V: TRBV20-1; D: TRBD2; size: many; DNA: TGCAGTGCCCCGGGACTAGCAGTTGGGGAGACCCAGTACTTC; CDR3: CSAPGLAVGETQYF
J: TRBJ1-1; V: TRBV10-2; D: TRBD1; size: NA; DNA: TGCGCCAGCAGTGAAGGACAGGGGGGTACTTTCTTT; CDR3: CASSEGQGGTFF
J: TRBJ2-5; V: TRBV4-2; D: NA; size: many; DNA: TGTGCCAGCAGCCAAGATTTAGGGACCTTGGAGACCCAGTACTTC; CDR3: CASSQDLGTLETQYF
J: TRBJ2-1; V: TRBV10-3; D: TRBD1; size: many; DNA: TGTGCCATCAGTAGACAGGGACCCTACAATGAGCAGTTCTTC; CDR3: CAISRQGPYNEQFF
J: TRBJ1-1; V: TRBV7-2; D: NA; size: many; DNA: TGTGCCAGCCAGAAGAACACTGAAGCTTTCTTT; CDR3: CASQKNTEAFF
J: TRBJ2-5; V: TRBV5-1; D: NA; size: many; DNA: TGCGCCAGCAGCTTCGAGGGCGGGACAAAGACCCAGTACTTC; CDR3: CASSFEGGTKTQYF
J: TRBJ2-5; V: TRBV5-1; D: NA; size: many; DNA: TGCGCCAGCAGCCCAACCCAGTGGGGTGGGGAGACCCAGTACTTC; CDR3: CASSPTQWGGETQYF
J: TRBJ2-1; V: TRBV10-1; D: TRBD2; size: many; DNA: TGCGCCAGCAGTGAAGGGGTAGCGGGAGGCCTAGCCTACAATGAGCAGTTCTTC; CDR3: CASSEGVAGGLAYNEQFF
J: TRBJ2-1; V: TRBV5-1; D: NA; size: many; DNA: TGCGCCAGCAGCTTGACGGACTCTAAATACAATGAGCAGTTCTTC; CDR3: CASSLTDSKYNEQFF
J: TRBJ2-2; V: TRBV20-1; D: NA; size: many; DNA: TGCAGTGCTCCGGACAGTGTGACCGGGGAGCTGTTTTTT; CDR3: CSAPDSVTGELFF
J: TRBJ2-1; V: TRBV11-3; D: NA; size: many; DNA: TGTGCCAGCAGCTTAGTATTTAGCGGCTCCTACAATGAGCAGTTCTTC; CDR3: CASSLVFSGSYNEQFF
J: TRBJ2-3; V: TRBV12-3/TRBV12-4; D: TRBD2; size: many; DNA: TGTGCCAGCAGTTTCCTCAGCGGGGGGGGTTCAGATACGCAGTATTTT; CDR3: CASSFLSGGGSDTQYF
J: TRBJ1-2; V: TRBV20-1; D: TRBD1; size: many; DNA: TGCAGTGCTAGTAACTTGGACAGGGAGGATGGCTACACCTTC; CDR3: CSASNLDREDGYTF
J: TRBJ2-3; V: TRBV28; D: NA; size: few; DNA: TGTGCCAGCAGAGCACCAGCGTGGAATACGCAGTATTTT; CDR3: CASRAPAWNTQYF
J: TRBJ1-5; V: TRBV20-1; D: TRBD1; size: many; DNA: TGCAGTGCTGGGACAGATAGCAATCAGCCCCAGCATTTT; CDR3: CSAGTDSNQPQHF
J: TRBJ1-6; V: TRBV5-4; D: TRBD1; size: many; DNA: TGTGCCAGCGGCGACCGGGACAGAAAATCACCCCTCCACTTT; CDR3: CASGDRDRKSPLHF
J: TRBJ2-4; V: TRBV21-1; D: NA; size: many; DNA: TGTGCCAGCAGGTTAGCGGGAAAACCAAAAAACATTCAGTACTTC; CDR3: CASRLAGKPKNIQYF
J: TRBJ1-1; V: TRBV27; D: NA; size: many; DNA: TGTGCCAGCAGTTTAACCCCGTGGGGCGCTGAAGCTTTCTTT; CDR3: CASSLTPWGAEAFF
J: TRBJ2-7; V: TRBV6-1; D: NA; size: NA; DNA: TGTGCCAGCAGTTTGGGGGACTACGAGCAGTACTTC; CDR3: CASSLGDYEQYF